The clone carrying this TCR beta chain was seen ten or more times. TCRdb re-called the RT-PCR reads with MiXCR, one entry per CDR3 protein. The profile shows roughly 790,000 distinct CDR3 sequences, over 20% of them singletons. The data are from a study of response to subunit inactivated influenza vaccine. The sample in question was PBMCs from blood, obtained 4 to 6 days after vaccination. This TCR was sampled from a man aged 50-60 years who received an inactivated influenza vaccine.

The CDR3 region has the DNA TGTGCCAGCAGCCCCGGGACAGGACCCTACGAGCAGTACTTC. Its translation: CASSPGTGPYEQYF. J is TRBJ2-7 and V is TRBV7-9, with 8 nucleotides matching TRBD1. Germline V lookup: CDR1 SEHNR, CDR2 FQNEAQ (reference sequence). The CDR3 extends over 14 amino acids. V lost 5 bases, J lost 2 bases, and 5 bases stayed unmatched.